A selection of T cell receptor beta chains follows, all from one sample in a study of T cell responses to AZD1222 COVID-19 vaccine. Assay: immunoSEQ multiplex PCR; the TCRdb copy retains only in-frame clones and omits some. The data contain under 150,000 clones, 75% to 95% of them seen just once; the ten biggest clones take up 2.8%. This specimen consisted of peripheral blood, obtained on day 0 of AZD1222 vaccination. The origin of the receptors is an adult in good health. Both conserved end residues are part of each CDR3. A D gene is named only where the DNA matches it firmly. Not all rows give a size; the values are once, few, many and, for expanded clones, a class.

-	TRBJ2-1	TRBD2	14	TRBV2	TGTGCCAGCAGACGTCCTAGCGGGAACTATGAGCAGTTCTTC	CASRRPSGNYEQFF
-	TRBJ1-6	-	15	TRBV9	TGTGCCAGCAGCGCACGGAACCTGGATAATTCACCCCTCCACTTT	CASSARNLDNSPLHF
-	TRBJ1-4	TRBD1	15	TRBV7-9	TGTGCCAGCAGCCCACCGGGACAGGGCAATGAAAAACTGTTTTTT	CASSPPGQGNEKLFF
-	TRBJ1-2	TRBD1	14	TRBV27	TGTGCCAGCAAAGGACAGGGGGCCGACTATGGCTACACCTTC	CASKGQGADYGYTF
-	TRBJ2-1	TRBD2	15	TRBV14	TGTGCCAGCAGCCTTTTAGTAGGGACTAAGAATGAGCAGTTCTTC	CASSLLVGTKNEQFF
-	TRBJ2-5	-	13	TRBV2	TGTGCCAGCAGTGAAGCTAGGTGGGAGACCCAGTACTTC	CASSEARWETQYF
-	TRBJ1-5	-	18	TRBV5-5	TGTGCCAGCAGCGACGGCCGCCTGGAGGGAAATAGCAATCAGCCCCAGCATTTT	CASSDGRLEGNSNQPQHF
once	TRBJ2-2	-	11	TRBV6-5	TGTGCCAGCAGTTACTCAAATGACGTGTTTTTT	CASSYSNDVFF
-	TRBJ2-1	TRBD2	15	TRBV2	TGTGCCAGCAGTTTACTAGCGTCATCCTACAATGAGCAGTTCTTC	CASSLLASSYNEQFF
many	TRBJ2-1	TRBD2	16	TRBV7-8	TGTGCCAGCAGCTTATACGCGGGGGGATCCTACAATGAGCAGTTCTTC	CASSLYAGGSYNEQFF
few	TRBJ2-7	-	12	TRBV6-2/TRBV6-3	TGTGCCAGCAGTTACTCGACATACGAGCAGTACTTC	CASSYSTYEQYF
-	TRBJ2-3	TRBD2	15	TRBV5-4	TGTGCCAGCAGCCGCGGGACTAGCGGGCCAGATACGCAGTATTTT	CASSRGTSGPDTQYF
-	TRBJ2-3	TRBD2	17	TRBV9	TGTGCCAGCAGCGTTTCCCCCAGCGGGAGTGGAGCAGATACGCAGTATTTT	CASSVSPSGSGADTQYF
-	TRBJ1-2	-	14	TRBV6-6	TGTGCCAGCAGTTACGGGGCAGGGAGCTATGGCTACACCTTC	CASSYGAGSYGYTF
few	TRBJ2-1	-	14	TRBV6-2/TRBV6-3	TGTGCCAGCAGTTACAGGGACTCCTACAATGAGCAGTTCTTC	CASSYRDSYNEQFF
-	TRBJ1-2	-	15	TRBV5-1	TGCGCCAGCAGCCCTATCGGGGGTGGGGGCTATGGCTACACCTTC	CASSPIGGGGYGYTF
once	TRBJ1-3	-	14	TRBV6-5	TGTGCCAGCAGTAGGGCCCTCTCTGGAAACACCATATATTTT	CASSRALSGNTIYF
-	TRBJ1-1	TRBD1	14	TRBV9	TGTGCCAGCAGCGAACAGGGGACGCCCACTGAAGCTTTCTTT	CASSEQGTPTEAFF
-	TRBJ1-2	-	13	TRBV5-4	TGTGCCAGCAGCTTGCCCGGGAACGATGGCTACACCTTC	CASSLPGNDGYTF
-	TRBJ2-1	TRBD2	13	TRBV13	TGTGCCAGCAGCTTGGGACTAGCGGTCGAGCAGTTCTTC	CASSLGLAVEQFF
-	TRBJ2-1	TRBD2	15	TRBV19	TGTGCCAGTAGCACCCTAAGGCGGGAGGGCCGGGAGCAGTTCTTC	CASSTLRREGREQFF
-	TRBJ1-5	-	13	TRBV5-1	TGCGCCAGCAGCTTCGACACAAATCAGCCCCAGCATTTT	CASSFDTNQPQHF
-	TRBJ2-1	-	10	TRBV6-5	TGTGCCAGCAGCCGCAATGAGCAGTTCTTC	CASSRNEQFF
-	TRBJ2-7	-	15	TRBV5-1	TGCGCCAGCAGCTTGGAGTCAGGCAGCTCCTACGAGCAGTACTTC	CASSLESGSSYEQYF
-	TRBJ2-7	TRBD2	17	TRBV18	TGTGCCAGCTCACCAAAACTAGCGGGAGGTAAGGGCGGCGAGCAGTACTTC	CASSPKLAGGKGGEQYF
-	TRBJ2-2	-	15	TRBV27	TGTGCCAGCAGCCCTAGCCGGAGAAACACCGGGGAGCTGTTTTTT	CASSPSRRNTGELFF
-	TRBJ2-2	TRBD2	18	TRBV11-3	TGTGCCAGCAGCTTAGACTCCGGACTAGCGGGAGCGGGCGGGGAGCTGTTTTTT	CASSLDSGLAGAGGELFF
-	TRBJ2-7	-	16	TRBV5-6	TGTGCCAGCAGCTTTTTGGATCTGGGGAGATACTACGAGCAGTACTTC	CASSFLDLGRYYEQYF
-	TRBJ2-2	-	14	TRBV13	TGTGCCAGCAGTAACAACCCACGCGCCGGGGAGCTGTTTTTT	CASSNNPRAGELFF
-	TRBJ1-1	TRBD1	15	TRBV5-4	TGTGCCAGCAGCGACAGGGGTCGAAGAAACACTGAAGCTTTCTTT	CASSDRGRRNTEAFF
-	TRBJ1-2	-	12	TRBV5-1	TGCGCCAGCAGCTTTACTAGAACTGGCTACACCTTC	CASSFTRTGYTF
-	TRBJ2-1	-	12	TRBV6-5	TGTGCCAGCAGTACGGGATTTAATGAGCAGTTCTTC	CASSTGFNEQFF
-	TRBJ1-2	-	15	TRBV3-1/TRBV3-2	TGTGCCAGCAGTCAAGGAAATGGGGGTGGCTATGGCTACACCTTC	CASSQGNGGGYGYTF
-	TRBJ1-1	-	15	TRBV7-3	TGTGCCAGCAGTCCCACAGGGATTGTGGACACTGAAGCTTTCTTT	CASSPTGIVDTEAFF